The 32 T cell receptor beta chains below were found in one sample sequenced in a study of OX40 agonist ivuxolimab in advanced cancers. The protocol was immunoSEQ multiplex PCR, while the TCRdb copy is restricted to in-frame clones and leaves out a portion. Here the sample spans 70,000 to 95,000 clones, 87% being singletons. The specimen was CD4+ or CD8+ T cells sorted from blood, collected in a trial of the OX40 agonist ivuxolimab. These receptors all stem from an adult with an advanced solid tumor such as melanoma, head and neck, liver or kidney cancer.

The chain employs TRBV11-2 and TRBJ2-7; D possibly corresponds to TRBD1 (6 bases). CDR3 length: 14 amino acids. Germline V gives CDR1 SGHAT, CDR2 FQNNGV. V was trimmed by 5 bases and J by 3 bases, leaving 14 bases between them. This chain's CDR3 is CASSAQQGGYEQYF. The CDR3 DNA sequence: TGTGCCAGCAGCGCACAACAGGGTGGCTACGAGCAGTACTTC.

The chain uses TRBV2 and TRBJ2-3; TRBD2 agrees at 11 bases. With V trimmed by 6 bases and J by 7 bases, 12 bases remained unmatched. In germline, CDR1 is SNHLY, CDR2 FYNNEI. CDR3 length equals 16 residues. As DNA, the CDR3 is TGTGCCAGCAGCCGGGCTACTAGCGGGGGCCTCCATACGCAGTATTTT. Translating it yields CASSRATSGGLHTQYF.

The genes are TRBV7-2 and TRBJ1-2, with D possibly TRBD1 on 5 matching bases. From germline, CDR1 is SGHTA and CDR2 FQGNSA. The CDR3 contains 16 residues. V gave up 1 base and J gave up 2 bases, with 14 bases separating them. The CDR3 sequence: CASSLVPFSGNYGYTF. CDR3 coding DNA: TGTGCCAGCAGCTTAGTTCCCTTCTCAGGGAACTATGGCTACACCTTC.

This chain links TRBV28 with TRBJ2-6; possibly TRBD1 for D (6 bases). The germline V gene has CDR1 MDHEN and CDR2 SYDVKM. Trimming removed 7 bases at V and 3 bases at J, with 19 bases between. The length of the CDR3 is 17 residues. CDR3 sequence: CASIRDNLPYGANVLTF. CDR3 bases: TGTGCCAGCATCCGGGACAACCTGCCCTATGGGGCCAACGTCCTGACTTTC.

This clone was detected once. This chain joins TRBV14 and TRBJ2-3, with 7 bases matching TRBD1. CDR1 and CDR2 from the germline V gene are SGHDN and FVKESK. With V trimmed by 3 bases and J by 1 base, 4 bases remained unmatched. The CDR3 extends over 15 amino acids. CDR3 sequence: CASSHGTVGTDTQYF. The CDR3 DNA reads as TGTGCCAGCAGCCACGGGACAGTTGGCACAGATACGCAGTATTTT.

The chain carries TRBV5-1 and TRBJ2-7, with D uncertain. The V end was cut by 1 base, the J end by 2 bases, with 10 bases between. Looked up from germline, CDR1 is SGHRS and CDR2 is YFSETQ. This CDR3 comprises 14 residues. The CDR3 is CASSLTLSTYEQYF. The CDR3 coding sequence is TGCGCCAGCAGCTTGACTCTTTCAACCTACGAGCAGTACTTC.

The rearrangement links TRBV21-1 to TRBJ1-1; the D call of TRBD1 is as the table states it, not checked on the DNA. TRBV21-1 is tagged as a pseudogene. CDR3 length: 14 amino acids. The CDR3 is CASSTRDRECEAFF. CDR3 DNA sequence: TGTGCCAGCAGCACCCGGGACAGGGAATGTGAAGCTTTCTTT.

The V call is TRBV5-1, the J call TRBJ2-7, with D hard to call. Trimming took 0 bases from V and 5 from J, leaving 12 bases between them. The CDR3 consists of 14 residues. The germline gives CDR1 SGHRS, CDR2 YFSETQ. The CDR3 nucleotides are TGCGCCAGCAGCTTGGAGGGCCCCAGGAACGAGCAGTACTTC. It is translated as CASSLEGPRNEQYF.

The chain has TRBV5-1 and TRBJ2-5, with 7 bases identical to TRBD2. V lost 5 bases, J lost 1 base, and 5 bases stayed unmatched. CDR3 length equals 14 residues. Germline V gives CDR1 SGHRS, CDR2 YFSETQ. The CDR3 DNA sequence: TGCGCCAGCAGTCAAGGCGGGGGCCAAGAGACCCAGTACTTC. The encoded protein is CASSQGGGQETQYF.

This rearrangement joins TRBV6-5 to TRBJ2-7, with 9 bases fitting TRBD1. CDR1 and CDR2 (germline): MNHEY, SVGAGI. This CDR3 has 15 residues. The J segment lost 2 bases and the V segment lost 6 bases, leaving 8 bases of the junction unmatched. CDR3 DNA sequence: TGTGCCAGCAGACCGCAAACAGGGGGCCCCTACGAGCAGTACTTC. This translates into CASRPQTGGPYEQYF.

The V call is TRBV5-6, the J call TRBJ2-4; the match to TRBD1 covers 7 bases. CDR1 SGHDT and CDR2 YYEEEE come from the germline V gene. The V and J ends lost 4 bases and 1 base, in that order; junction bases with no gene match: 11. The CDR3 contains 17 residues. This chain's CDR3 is CASSLGQTQGAKNIQYF. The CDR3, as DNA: TGTGCCAGCAGCCTGGGACAGACACAGGGGGCCAAAAACATTCAGTACTTC.

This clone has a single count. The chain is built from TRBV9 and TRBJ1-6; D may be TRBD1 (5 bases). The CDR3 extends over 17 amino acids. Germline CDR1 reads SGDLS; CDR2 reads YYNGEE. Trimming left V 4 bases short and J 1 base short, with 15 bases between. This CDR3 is CASSPQAGTSYNSPLHF. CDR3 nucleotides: TGTGCCAGCAGCCCCCAAGCGGGGACGTCCTATAATTCACCCCTCCACTTT.

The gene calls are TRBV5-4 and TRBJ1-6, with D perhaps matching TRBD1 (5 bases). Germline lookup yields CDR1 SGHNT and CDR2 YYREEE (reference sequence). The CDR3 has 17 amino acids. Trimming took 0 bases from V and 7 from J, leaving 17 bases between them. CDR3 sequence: CASSLVDLGRLNSPLHF. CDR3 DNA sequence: TGTGCCAGCAGCTTGGTTGACTTGGGGCGTTTAAATTCACCCCTCCACTTT.

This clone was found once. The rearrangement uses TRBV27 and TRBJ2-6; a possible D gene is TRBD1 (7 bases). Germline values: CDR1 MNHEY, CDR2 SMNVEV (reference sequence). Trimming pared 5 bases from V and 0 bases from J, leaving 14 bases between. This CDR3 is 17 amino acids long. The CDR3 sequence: CASSPRGDRSGANVLTF. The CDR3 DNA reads TGTGCCAGCAGTCCCAGGGGGGACCGCTCTGGGGCCAACGTCCTGACTTTC.

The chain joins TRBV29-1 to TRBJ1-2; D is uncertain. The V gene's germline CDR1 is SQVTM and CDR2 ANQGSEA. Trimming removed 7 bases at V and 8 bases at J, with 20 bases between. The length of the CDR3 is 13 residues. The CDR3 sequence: CSGRTEHGEGYTF. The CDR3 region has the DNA TGCAGCGGACGGACGGAGCACGGGGAAGGCTACACCTTC.

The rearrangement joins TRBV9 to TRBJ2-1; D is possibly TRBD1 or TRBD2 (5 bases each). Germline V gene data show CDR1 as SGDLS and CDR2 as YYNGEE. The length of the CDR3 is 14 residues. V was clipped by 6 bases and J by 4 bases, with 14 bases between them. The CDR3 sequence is CASTTGTVYNEQFF. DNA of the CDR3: TGTGCCAGCACCACTGGGACGGTATACAATGAGCAGTTCTTC.

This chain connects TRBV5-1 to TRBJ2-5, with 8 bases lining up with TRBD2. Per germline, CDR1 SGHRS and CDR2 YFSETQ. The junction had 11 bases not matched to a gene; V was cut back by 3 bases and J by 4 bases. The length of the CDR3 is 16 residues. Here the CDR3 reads CASSSSRRAGGETQYF. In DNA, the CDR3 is TGCGCCAGCAGCTCCAGCCGCCGGGCGGGAGGAGAGACCCAGTACTTC.

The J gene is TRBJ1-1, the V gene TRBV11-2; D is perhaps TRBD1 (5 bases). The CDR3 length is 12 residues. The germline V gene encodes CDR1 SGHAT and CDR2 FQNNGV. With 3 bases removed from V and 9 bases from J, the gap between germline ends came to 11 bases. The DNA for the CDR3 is TGTGCCAGCAGCTTCGGGGGGAACAAAGCTTTCTTT. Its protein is CASSFGGNKAFF.

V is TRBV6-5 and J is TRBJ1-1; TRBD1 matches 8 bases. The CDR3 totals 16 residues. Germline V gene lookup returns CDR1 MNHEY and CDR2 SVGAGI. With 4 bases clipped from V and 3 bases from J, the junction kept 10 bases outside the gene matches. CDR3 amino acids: CASSSQGAVRDTEAFF. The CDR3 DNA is TGTGCCAGCAGTTCCCAGGGGGCGGTGAGGGACACTGAAGCTTTCTTT.

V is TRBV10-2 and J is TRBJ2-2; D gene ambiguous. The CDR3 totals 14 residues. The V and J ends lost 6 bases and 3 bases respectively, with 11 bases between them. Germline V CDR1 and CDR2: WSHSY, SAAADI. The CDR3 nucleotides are TGCGCCAGCAGCCCCCCAGGAGACACCGGGGAGCTGTTTTTT. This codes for CASSPPGDTGELFF.

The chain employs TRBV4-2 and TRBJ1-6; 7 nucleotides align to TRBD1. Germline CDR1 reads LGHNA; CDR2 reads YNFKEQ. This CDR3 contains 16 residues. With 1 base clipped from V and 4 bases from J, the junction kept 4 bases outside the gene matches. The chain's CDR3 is CASSQVGTEYNSPLHF. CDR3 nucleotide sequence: TGTGCCAGCAGCCAAGTGGGGACAGAGTATAATTCACCCCTCCACTTT.

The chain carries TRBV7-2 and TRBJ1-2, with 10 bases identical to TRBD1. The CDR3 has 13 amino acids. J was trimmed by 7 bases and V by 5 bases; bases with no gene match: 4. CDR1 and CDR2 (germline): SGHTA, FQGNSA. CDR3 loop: CASSQGQGFGYTF. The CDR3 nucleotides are TGTGCCAGCAGCCAGGGACAGGGGTTTGGCTACACCTTC.

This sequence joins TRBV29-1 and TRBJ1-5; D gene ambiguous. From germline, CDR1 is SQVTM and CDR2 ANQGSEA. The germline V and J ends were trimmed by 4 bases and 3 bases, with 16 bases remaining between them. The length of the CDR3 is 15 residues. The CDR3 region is CSVGISGSPNQPQHF. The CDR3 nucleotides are TGCAGCGTTGGGATCTCAGGATCCCCCAATCAGCCCCAGCATTTT.

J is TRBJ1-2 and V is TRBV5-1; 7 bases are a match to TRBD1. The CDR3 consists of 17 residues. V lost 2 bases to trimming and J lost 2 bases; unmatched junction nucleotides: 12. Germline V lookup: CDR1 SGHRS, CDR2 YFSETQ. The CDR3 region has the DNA TGCGCCAGCAGCTTCACAAACACAGGGGTCGCAAACTATGGCTACACCTTC. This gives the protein CASSFTNTGVANYGYTF.

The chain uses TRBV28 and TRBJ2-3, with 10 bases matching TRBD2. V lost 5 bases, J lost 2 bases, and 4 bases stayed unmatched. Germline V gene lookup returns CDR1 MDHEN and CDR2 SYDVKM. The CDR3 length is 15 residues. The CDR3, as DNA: TGTGCCAGCAGTCTAGCGGGGGCGCTCACAGATACGCAGTATTTT. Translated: CASSLAGALTDTQYF.

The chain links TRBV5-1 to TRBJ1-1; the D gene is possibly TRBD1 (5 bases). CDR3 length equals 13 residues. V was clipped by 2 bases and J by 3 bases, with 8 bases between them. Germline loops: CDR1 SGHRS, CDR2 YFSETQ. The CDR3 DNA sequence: TGCGCCAGCAGCTTCAGGGTTGACACTGAAGCTTTCTTT. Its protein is CASSFRVDTEAFF.

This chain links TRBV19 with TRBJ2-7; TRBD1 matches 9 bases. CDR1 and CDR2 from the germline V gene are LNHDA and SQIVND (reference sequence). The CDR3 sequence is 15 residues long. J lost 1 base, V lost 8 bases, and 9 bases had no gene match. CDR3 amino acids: CASSHGTGSSYEQYF. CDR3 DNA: TGTGCCAGTTCCCACGGGACAGGGTCATCCTACGAGCAGTACTTC.

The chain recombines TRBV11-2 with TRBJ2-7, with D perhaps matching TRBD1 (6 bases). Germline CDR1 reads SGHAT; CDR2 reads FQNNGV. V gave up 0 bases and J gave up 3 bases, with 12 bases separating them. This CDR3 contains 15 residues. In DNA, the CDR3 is TGTGCCAGCAGCTTAGAGAGGCTGACAGGCTACGAGCAGTACTTC. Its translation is CASSLERLTGYEQYF.

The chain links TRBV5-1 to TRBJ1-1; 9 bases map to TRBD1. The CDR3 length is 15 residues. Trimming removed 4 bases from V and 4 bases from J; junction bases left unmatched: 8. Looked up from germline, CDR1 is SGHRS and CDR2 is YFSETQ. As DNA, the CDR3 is TGCGCCAGCAGCAAGTTACAGGGGGCAGGCACTGAAGCTTTCTTT. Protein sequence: CASSKLQGAGTEAFF.

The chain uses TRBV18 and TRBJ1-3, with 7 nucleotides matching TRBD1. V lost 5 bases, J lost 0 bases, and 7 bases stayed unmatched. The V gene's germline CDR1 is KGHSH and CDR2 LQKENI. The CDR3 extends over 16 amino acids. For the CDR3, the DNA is TGTGCCAGCTCATCACAGGGGCCCAACTCTGGAAACACCATATATTTT. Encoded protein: CASSSQGPNSGNTIYF.

The CDR3 nucleotides read TGTGCCAGCACCCTTGGAGGACTAGGGGGAGAGCAGTACTTC. Translated, it gives CASTLGGLGGEQYF. The chain couples TRBV7-9 to TRBJ2-7; perhaps TRBD2 as D (7 bases). CDR3 size: 14 residues. V was shortened by 7 bases and J by 7 bases, with 20 bases between the two germline ends. Germline V CDR1 and CDR2: SEHNR, FQNEAQ (reference sequence).

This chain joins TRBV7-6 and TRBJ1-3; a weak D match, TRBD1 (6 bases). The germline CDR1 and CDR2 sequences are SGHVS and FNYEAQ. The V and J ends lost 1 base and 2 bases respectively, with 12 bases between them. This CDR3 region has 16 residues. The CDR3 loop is CASSLGSWGPGNTIYF. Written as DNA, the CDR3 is TGTGCCAGCAGCTTAGGTTCTTGGGGGCCTGGAAACACCATATATTTT.